Each of the 27 T cell receptor beta chains below was sequenced from the same sample in a study of T cell repertoires in cytomegalovirus infection (dated by TCRdb to between 2018 and 2020). These reads were obtained on an Illumina HiSeq 1500. TCRdb redid the processing of the public reads, applying fastp at Q25 and MiXCR, and retained in-frame beta chains. Merged by CDR3 protein, the rows form single entries marked with the most common genes and DNA. This sample holds about 530,000 distinct CDR3 sequences; around 27% were observed only once. The ten most abundant clones make up 13% of the sample. The source material was PBMCs. These receptors were collected from a human donor in good health (CMV status not recorded). Some clones in this sample may be carry-over from other donors' samples.

This clonotype was detected many times. The J gene is TRBJ1-4, the V gene TRBV7-2; 10 positions match TRBD1. The CDR3 extends over 15 amino acids. The V gene end was trimmed by 4 bases and the J gene end by 6 bases; junction bases not matched to a gene: 5. Germline loops: CDR1 SGHTA, CDR2 FQGNSA. In nucleotides, the CDR3 is TGTGCCAGCAGCTCTACCGGGACAGGGGATGAAAAACTGTTTTTT. Protein: CASSSTGTGDEKLFF.

The chain links TRBV5-6 to TRBJ1-5; a possible D gene is TRBD1 (6 bases). V lost 2 bases and J lost 0, with 12 bases in between. The CDR3 spans 16 residues. The germline CDR1 and CDR2 sequences are SGHDT and YYEEEE. CDR3 amino acids: CASSFRRGHSNQPQHF. The CDR3 coding sequence is TGTGCCAGCAGCTTCCGGAGGGGACATAGCAATCAGCCCCAGCATTTT.

The chain's CDR3 is CASSSTGLAELEQFF. The CDR3 nucleotides read TGTGCCAGCAGCTCTACGGGACTAGCGGAACTTGAGCAGTTCTTC. This chain links TRBV7-3 with TRBJ2-1; TRBD2 matches 11 bases. Germline CDR1 SGHTA, CDR2 FQGTGA. The CDR3 loop spans 15 amino acids. Trimming removed 4 bases from V and 9 bases from J; junction bases left unmatched: 8. Together with reference TRBV7-3 and TRBJ2-1, the CDR3 gives the full variable domain: GAGVSQTPSNKVTEKGKYVELRCDPISGHTALYWYRQSLGQGPEFLIYFQGTGAADDSGLPNDRFFAVRPEGSVSTLKIQRTERGDSAVYLCASSSTGLAELEQFFGPGTRLTVL.

This clonotype has a handful of counts. The chain carries TRBV12-3 or TRBV12-4 and TRBJ2-7; 12 bases agree with TRBD2. Trimming cost V 5 bases and J 5 bases; bases outside gene matches: 1. This CDR3 contains 13 residues. The CDR3 sequence is CASSRTSGNEQYV. CDR3 DNA sequence: TGTGCCAGCAGTAGGACTAGCGGGAACGAGCAGTACGTC.

This clonotype was counted once. This sequence joins TRBV27 and TRBJ1-5; TRBD1 is a possible D gene (5 bases). The CDR3 consists of 16 residues. V lost 5 bases, J lost 0 bases, and 14 bases lay in between. The germline CDR1 and CDR2 sequences are MNHEY and SMNVEV (reference sequence). The CDR3 DNA reads as TGTGCCAGCAGTCCGTACCCCGGGACTAGCAATCAGCCCCAGCATTTT. It is translated as CASSPYPGTSNQPQHF.

This clonotype was seen a few times. The V call is TRBV12-3 or TRBV12-4, the J call TRBJ2-3, with TRBD1 matching over 10 bases. CDR3 length: 15 residues. V lost 6 bases to trimming and J lost 6 bases; unmatched junction nucleotides: 9. CDR3 region: CASSPGTGVSDTQYF. CDR3 sequence (DNA): TGTGCCAGCAGCCCTGGGACAGGGGTATCGGATACGCAGTATTTT.

The chain is built from TRBV18 and TRBJ2-6; the match to TRBD1 covers 7 bases. Germline assignment: CDR1 KGHSH and CDR2 LQKENI. After removal of 1 base from V and 0 bases from J, the junction contained 3 bases not matched to a gene. This CDR3 region has 17 residues. The CDR3 nucleotides are TGTGCCAGCTCACCACAGGCAGGGGGCTCTGGGGCCAACGTCCTGACTTTC. Protein: CASSPQAGGSGANVLTF.

V gene TRBV24-1 combines with J gene TRBJ2-1; D remains unclear. The CDR3 length is 12 residues. CDR1 and CDR2 from the germline V gene are KGHDR and SFDVKD. V dropped 1 base and J dropped 4 bases, with 1 base sitting between them. DNA of the CDR3: TGTGCCACCAGTGATTTTTACAATGAGCAGTTCTTC. This gives the protein CATSDFYNEQFF.

The CDR3 sequence: CASSYWTSGGGRNTGELFF. The CDR3, as DNA: TGTGCCAGCAGTTACTGGACTAGCGGCGGGGGTCGGAACACCGGGGAGCTGTTTTTT. This chain uses TRBV6-2 or TRBV6-3 with TRBJ2-2; 10 bases are a match to TRBD2. The CDR3 covers 19 residues. Germline values: CDR1 MNHEY, CDR2 SVGEGT. The ends lost 1 base at V and 1 base at J; junction bases unmatched: 9.

The chain links TRBV27 to TRBJ2-7; TRBD1 agrees at 9 bases. Germline CDR1 MNHEY, CDR2 SMNVEV (reference sequence). V gave up 5 bases and J gave up 0 bases; unmatched junction bases: 8. CDR3 length equals 16 residues. The CDR3 reads CASSQTGGVSSYEQYF. CDR3 nucleotide sequence: TGTGCCAGCAGTCAAACAGGGGGCGTTAGCTCCTACGAGCAGTACTTC.

The chain is built from TRBV11-2 and TRBJ2-3; D ambiguous. Germline V CDR1 and CDR2: SGHAT, FQNNGV. The CDR3 is 15 amino acids. Trimming left V 3 bases short and J 1 base short, with 11 bases between. This CDR3 is CASSLPRPRTDTQYF. The CDR3 DNA reads as TGTGCCAGCAGCTTGCCGCGACCCCGCACAGATACGCAGTATTTT.

This clonotype was counted only a few times. The chain employs TRBV12-3 or TRBV12-4 and TRBJ2-6; 9 bases match TRBD1. The CDR3 has 17 amino acids. V lost 6 bases, J lost 4 bases, and 10 bases stayed unmatched. The CDR3 nucleotides are TGTGCCAGCAGGCGGACAGGGGCATTAATGGGGGCCAACGTCCTGACTTTC. It specifies CASRRTGALMGANVLTF.

The gene calls are TRBV30 and TRBJ1-4, with D tentatively TRBD1 (5 bases). CDR1 and CDR2 (germline): GTSNPN, SVGIG (reference sequence). V was cut by 0 bases and J by 7 bases, with 12 bases left in between. This CDR3 has 14 amino acids. Here the CDR3 DNA reads TGTGCCTGGAGTGTGGGGGGGGTTCGTGAAAAACTGTTTTTT. It translates to CAWSVGGVREKLFF. Combining the CDR3 with reference TRBV30 and TRBJ1-4 gives the whole variable domain SQTIHQWPATLVQPVGSPLSLECTVEGTSNPNLYWYRQAAGRGLQLLFYSVGIGQISSEVPQNLSASRPQDRQFILSSKKLLLSDSGFYLCAWSVGGVREKLFFGSGTQLSVL.

This chain links TRBV7-2 with TRBJ1-2; D perhaps matches TRBD1 (6 bases). The germline gives CDR1 SGHTA, CDR2 FQGNSA. The V end lost 5 bases, the J end lost 5 bases, and 18 bases lay between the germline ends. CDR3 length equals 15 residues. The CDR3 loop reads CASSARSGAVYGYTF. Written as DNA, the CDR3 is TGTGCCAGCAGCGCACGCTCAGGGGCCGTATATGGCTACACCTTC.

As to this clonotype: An end of the junction does not agree with germline; a read error may underlie this. This sequence joins TRBV7-2 and TRBJ1-2; D is unresolved. The CDR3 is 12 amino acids. CDR1 is SGHTA, CDR2 FQGNSA, per germline. The CDR3: CASSPRSYSYTF. As DNA, the CDR3 is TGTGCCAGCAGCCCGAGATCCTATAGCTACACCTTC.

This clonotype has more than one count but fewer than ten. The rearrangement links TRBV6-2 or TRBV6-3 to TRBJ2-5, with D tentatively TRBD2 (5 bases). The CDR3 has 19 amino acids. Germline lookup yields CDR1 MNHEY and CDR2 SVGEGT. V lost 0 bases to trimming and J lost 0 bases, with 20 bases between them. Here the CDR3 reads CASSYSILTPGADQETQYF. In DNA, the CDR3 is TGTGCCAGCAGTTACTCGATCCTAACCCCCGGAGCGGACCAAGAGACCCAGTACTTC.

The V call is TRBV7-2, the J call TRBJ2-6; D perhaps matches TRBD2 (6 bases). Germline CDR1 is SGHTA and CDR2 is FQGNSA. The CDR3 extends over 15 amino acids. Trimming removed 1 base from V and 12 bases from J, with 16 bases in between. The CDR3 DNA follows: TGTGCCAGCAGCTTAGAAGGAGGGCGCGGGGTCGTCCTGACTTTC. Its translation is CASSLEGGRGVVLTF.

This clonotype was found a few times. The chain joins TRBV6-1 to TRBJ1-4; 7 bases line up with TRBD1. J lost 4 bases, V lost 8 bases, and 4 bases had no gene match. Germline values: CDR1 MNHNS, CDR2 SASEGT. The CDR3 has 13 residues. The CDR3 bases are TGTGCCAGCGGGGACAGACTTAATGAAAAACTGTTTTTT. Translated: CASGDRLNEKLFF.

The J gene is TRBJ2-2, the V gene TRBV23-1; the match to TRBD2 covers 10 bases. Being an ORF, TRBV23-1 has a function that is uncertain. With 5 bases clipped from V and 6 bases from J, the junction kept 12 bases outside the gene matches. The CDR3 has 17 amino acids. The CDR3 DNA reads TGCGCCAGCAGTTATAGCGGGAGGAAACTTCGTCCCGGGGAGCTGTTTTTT. It translates to CASSYSGRKLRPGELFF.

A remark on this clonotype: At one of its ends the junction is not consistent with the germline gene, which may arise from a read error. J is TRBJ2-1 and V is TRBV6-2 or TRBV6-3, with 8 bases fitting TRBD1. Per the germline V gene, CDR1 is MNHEY and CDR2 is SVGEGT. CDR3 length: 17 amino acids. The chain's CDR3 is CASSYERSGSGGYEQSF. The CDR3 DNA follows: TGTGCCAGCAGTTACGAGAGGTCCGGATCAGGGGGCTATGAGCAGTCCTTC.

Here the CDR3 DNA reads TGCGCCAGCAGCCGACTCGGACTCTTCGGCGAGCAGTACTTC. Protein: CASSRLGLFGEQYF. V and J are TRBV23-1 and TRBJ2-7; D may be TRBD2 (5 bases). TRBV23-1 is assigned to the ORF class and has an uncertain function. The V end lost 6 bases, the J end lost 6 bases, and 18 bases lay between the germline ends. There are 14 residues in the CDR3.

This clonotype was detected ten times or more. V usage is TRBV27 and J usage is TRBJ2-3; 11 bases are shared with TRBD2. This CDR3 has 17 amino acids. V was pared by 7 bases and J by 6 bases, with 15 bases of the junction left unmatched. Germline lookup yields CDR1 MNHEY and CDR2 SMNVEV (reference sequence). CDR3 nucleotide sequence: TGTGCCAGCAACCCTAGCGGGCTAGCGGGAGGTACCGATACGCAGTATTTT. It translates to CASNPSGLAGGTDTQYF.

This clonotype was recorded a few times. The CDR3 bases are TGTGCCAGCAGTTTAGGGGCGGGAGGGGGCGAGCAGTACGTC. It yields the protein CASSLGAGGGEQYV. The rearrangement links TRBV27 to TRBJ2-7; 9 bases fit TRBD2. Germline trimming cut 2 bases from V and 6 bases from J; bases unmatched to any gene: 5. Germline loops: CDR1 MNHEY, CDR2 SMNVEV (reference sequence). This CDR3 contains 14 residues.

The chain uses TRBV24-1 and TRBJ2-3; D might be TRBD1 or TRBD2, each matching 5 bases. The CDR3 consists of 13 residues. Trimming cost V 9 bases and J 2 bases, with 11 bases left between them. Germline-derived CDR1 and CDR2 are KGHDR and SFDVKD. CDR3 DNA: TGTGCCACCGAAGCGGACACCACAGATACGCAGTATTTT. Translating it yields CATEADTTDTQYF.

V usage is TRBV7-2 and J usage is TRBJ2-7, with a possible D match to TRBD2 (6 bases). Trimming pared 3 bases from V and 3 bases from J, leaving 18 bases between. Germline assignment: CDR1 SGHTA and CDR2 FQGNSA. This CDR3 spans 16 amino acids. CDR3 nucleotides: TGTGCCAGCAGCTTGGGACTTGGTCAAGGGGTCTACGAGCAGTACTTC. Residues: CASSLGLGQGVYEQYF.

This clonotype was seen only a few times. The genes are TRBV20-1 and TRBJ1-1; 10 bases align to TRBD1. Germline loops: CDR1 DFQATT, CDR2 SNEGSKA (reference sequence). The length of the CDR3 is 12 residues. With 6 bases clipped from V and 9 bases from J, the junction kept 7 bases outside the gene matches. DNA for the CDR3: TGCAGTGCCCTCGGGACAGGGGATCAAGCTTTCTTT. Its translation is CSALGTGDQAFF.

This sequence joins TRBV24-1 and TRBJ2-5; D gene ambiguous. Germline V lookup: CDR1 KGHDR, CDR2 SFDVKD. Trimming removed 4 bases from V and 1 base from J, with 12 bases in between. This CDR3 has 15 residues. The CDR3 loop reads CATSDTDTGQETQYF. The CDR3 DNA follows: TGTGCCACCAGTGACACAGACACGGGCCAAGAGACCCAGTACTTC.